The source of this T cell receptor (beta chain) is a study of OX40 agonist ivuxolimab in advanced cancers. For context, the study as a whole: The costimulatory receptor OX40 (CD134) was targeted by ivuxolimab, a fully human IgG2 agonistic monoclonal antibody. Intravenous ivuxolimab was administered to patients every 2 weeks at six dose levels: 0.01, 0.1, 0.3, 1.5, 3 and 10 mg/kg. Of the roughly 53 patients in dose escalation, 19 had hepatocellular carcinoma, about 15 had melanoma, 9 had renal cell carcinoma and 9 had head and neck cancer. A male proportion of 75% to 85% and a mean age of about 60 years, ranging from 23 to 79, were recorded for the dose-escalation cohort. Patients were allowed to have had prior anti-PD-1, anti-PD-L1 or anti-CTLA-4 therapy, and approximately 39% of the dose-escalation patients had been treated with checkpoint inhibitors. Three dose-escalation patients achieved partial responses, one with hepatocellular carcinoma and two with cutaneous melanoma. Peripheral TCRbeta sequencing aimed to test whether ivuxolimab altered TCR sequence diversity and caused clonal T-cell expansion. The paper describes the monotherapy dose-escalation part (N ≈ 52 patients) of the phase I trial of ivuxolimab. The paper as a whole reports these results and caveats: Low levels of normalized T-cell clonal expansion were also shown by some nonresponding patients. The antigen specificity of the clonally expanded peripheral T cells was not determined. In partial responders in the 0.1-3.0 mg/kg groups, normalized peripheral clonal expansion was found to be among the lowest, especially among CD8+ T cells. After ivuxolimab, CD8+ T cells had more expanded clones than CD4+ T cells on average. At doses of 0.1 to 3.0 mg/kg, clonal expansion of both CD4+ and CD8+ blood T cells was observed from baseline to week 6.

About this clone: Which antigen it targets is not known. No much larger clone is present one base from it, and per-base qualities are unavailable.

There are 15 amino acids in the CDR3, from cysteine to phenylalanine inclusive. Of all the DNA, just the CDR3 is kept, 45 bases in frame from base 1. The germline V gene supplies CDR1 SGHRS and CDR2 YFSETQ. Here V drops 0 bases and J drops 4 bases, and the junction holds 5 bases not matched to any gene. Patients with autoimmune disease history or receiving systemic immunosuppression were excluded from the trial. Peripheral blood for TCR sequencing was collected from all dose cohorts at baseline, on cycle 4 day 1, and on cycle 7 day 1. Samples were obtained from an open-label, multicenter, first-in-human phase I dose-escalation trial of ivuxolimab. Adults with locally advanced or metastatic melanoma, renal cell, hepatocellular, or head and neck squamous cell carcinoma were enrolled in the trial. CD4+ and CD8+ T cells were sorted separately from peripheral blood before TCR sequencing. For sequencing of the TCRbeta CDR3 region, genomic DNA was extracted from the sorted cells. The immunoSEQ Assay was used to sequence the TCRbeta CDR3 regions. TCRdb stores this immuneACCESS table with in-frame sequences only. Part of the clones is absent; in the studies checked, under half of the shortfall reflects unresolved V genes, and no reason is known for the rest. This sample gives roughly 26,000 clones in total; 85% of them show up just once. The ten largest clones represent 16% of the sample.

This receptor was identified in an adult with an advanced solid tumor such as melanoma, head and neck, liver or kidney cancer. The material sequenced was CD4+ or CD8+ T cells sorted from blood, taken in a trial of the OX40 agonist ivuxolimab. The sequence joins TRBV5-1 to TRBJ2-5, and TRBD2 aligns with 8 junction nucleotides. For the CDR3, the sequence is CASSLGAGEGETQYF. The nucleotide sequence is TGCGCCAGCAGCTTGGGAGCGGGAGAGGGAGAGACCCAGTACTTC.